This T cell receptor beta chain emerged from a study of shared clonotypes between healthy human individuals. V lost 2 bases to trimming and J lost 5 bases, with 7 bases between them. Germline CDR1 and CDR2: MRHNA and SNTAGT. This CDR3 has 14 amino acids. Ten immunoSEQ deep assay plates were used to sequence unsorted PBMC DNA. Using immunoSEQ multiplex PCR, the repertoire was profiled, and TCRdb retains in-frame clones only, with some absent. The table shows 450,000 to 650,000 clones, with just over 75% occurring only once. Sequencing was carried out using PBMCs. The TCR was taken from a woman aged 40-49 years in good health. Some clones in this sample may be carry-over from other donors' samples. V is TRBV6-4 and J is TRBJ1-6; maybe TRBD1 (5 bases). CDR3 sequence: CASSDDSHNSPLHF. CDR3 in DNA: TGTGCCAGCAGTGACGACAGTCATAATTCACCCCTCCACTTT.